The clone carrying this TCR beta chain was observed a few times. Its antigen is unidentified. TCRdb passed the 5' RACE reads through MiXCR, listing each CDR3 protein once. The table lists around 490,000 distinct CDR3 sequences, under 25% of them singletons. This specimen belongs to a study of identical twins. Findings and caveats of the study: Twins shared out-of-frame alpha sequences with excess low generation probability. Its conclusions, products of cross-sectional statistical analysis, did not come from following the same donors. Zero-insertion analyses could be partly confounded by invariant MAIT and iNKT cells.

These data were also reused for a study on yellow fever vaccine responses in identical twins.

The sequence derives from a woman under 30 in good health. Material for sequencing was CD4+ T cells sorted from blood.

CDR3 region: CASSQDWEATGGETQYF. Written as DNA, the CDR3 is TGCGCCAGCAGCCAAGATTGGGAGGCAACAGGGGGGGAGACCCAGTACTTC. The rearrangement uses TRBV4-1 and TRBJ2-5, with TRBD1 matching 8 bases. Germline V gene lookup returns CDR1 MGHRA and CDR2 YSYEKL. The CDR3 covers 17 residues. V was pared by 0 bases and J by 5 bases, with 11 bases of the junction left unmatched.